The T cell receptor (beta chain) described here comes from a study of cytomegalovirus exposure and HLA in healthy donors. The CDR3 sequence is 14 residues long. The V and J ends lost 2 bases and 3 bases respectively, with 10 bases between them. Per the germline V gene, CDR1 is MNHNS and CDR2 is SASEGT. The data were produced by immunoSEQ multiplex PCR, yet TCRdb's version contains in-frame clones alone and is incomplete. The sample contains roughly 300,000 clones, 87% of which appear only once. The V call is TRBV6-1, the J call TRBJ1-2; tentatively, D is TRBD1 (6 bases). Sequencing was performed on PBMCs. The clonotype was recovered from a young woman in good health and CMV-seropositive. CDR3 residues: CASSELTGDYGYTF. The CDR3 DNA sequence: TGTGCCAGCAGTGAACTGACAGGCGACTATGGCTACACCTTC.